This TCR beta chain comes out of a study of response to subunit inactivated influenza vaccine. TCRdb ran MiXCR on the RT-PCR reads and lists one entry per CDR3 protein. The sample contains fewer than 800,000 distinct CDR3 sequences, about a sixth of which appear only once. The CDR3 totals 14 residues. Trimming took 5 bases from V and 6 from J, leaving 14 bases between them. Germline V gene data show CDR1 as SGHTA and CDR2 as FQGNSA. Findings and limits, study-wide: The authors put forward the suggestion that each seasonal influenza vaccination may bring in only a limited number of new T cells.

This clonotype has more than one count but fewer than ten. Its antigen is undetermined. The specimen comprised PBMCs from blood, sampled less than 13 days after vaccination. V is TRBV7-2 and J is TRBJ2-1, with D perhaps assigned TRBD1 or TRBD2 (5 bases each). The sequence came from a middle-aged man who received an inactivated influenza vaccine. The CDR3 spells CASSGLRGGNEQFF. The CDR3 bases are TGTGCCAGCAGCGGGTTGAGGGGCGGCAATGAGCAGTTCTTC.